One and the same sample provided the 9 T cell receptor beta chains below, sequenced in a study of T cell responses to AZD1222 COVID-19 vaccine. Sequenced by immunoSEQ multiplex PCR; TCRdb stores in-frame clones only, minus some. This sample has fewer than 200,000 clones, with around nine tenths found just once. This material consisted of peripheral blood, taken 28 days after the second AZD1222 dose. Receptor source: an adult who received the AZD1222 COVID-19 vaccine.

This clone was recorded once. CDR3 sequence: CASSYSSRPSGNTIYF. The DNA of the CDR3 is TGTGCCAGCAGTTACTCGAGCAGGCCGAGTGGAAACACCATATATTTT. The chain couples TRBV6-5 to TRBJ1-3; D unclear. The CDR3 length is 16 residues. CDR1 is MNHEY, CDR2 SVGAGI, per germline. V gave up 0 bases and J gave up 3 bases, with 12 bases separating them.

The chain is built from TRBV19 and TRBJ1-5, with 8 positions matching TRBD1. The germline CDR1 and CDR2 sequences are LNHDA and SQIVND (reference sequence). The junction had 3 bases not matched to a gene; V was cut back by 5 bases and J by 0 bases. The CDR3 length is 15 residues. The CDR3 sequence: CASSPGGHSNQPQHF. Written as DNA, the CDR3 is TGTGCCAGTAGTCCAGGGGGCCATAGCAATCAGCCCCAGCATTTT.

This chain connects TRBV7-2 to TRBJ1-2, with a tentative D call TRBD1 (5 bases). Between the trimmed V and J ends, which lost 5 bases and 5 bases, there was a span of 15 bases. This CDR3 comprises 14 residues. From germline, CDR1 is SGHTA and CDR2 FQGNSA. This CDR3 is CASSTTLGVYGYTF. For the CDR3, the DNA is TGTGCCAGCAGCACAACCTTGGGGGTATATGGCTACACCTTC.

This clone appeared a single time. V and J are TRBV9 and TRBJ2-7; the match to TRBD2 covers 10 bases. CDR1 and CDR2 from the germline V gene are SGDLS and YYNGEE. The CDR3 extends over 14 amino acids. With 0 bases clipped from V and 5 bases from J, the junction kept 2 bases outside the gene matches. CDR3 region: CASSVVAGGDEQYF. The CDR3 region has the DNA TGTGCCAGCAGCGTAGTAGCGGGGGGAGACGAGCAGTACTTC.

The rearrangement links TRBV7-9 to TRBJ2-4; D might be TRBD2 (7 bases). V lost 4 bases and J lost 2, with 18 bases in between. In germline, CDR1 is SEHNR, CDR2 FQNEAQ (reference sequence). The CDR3 sequence is 17 residues long. This CDR3 is CASSSQTGGGSKNIQYF. The CDR3 region has the DNA TGTGCCAGCAGCTCCCAGACAGGCGGGGGTTCCAAAAACATTCAGTACTTC.

The chain employs TRBV2 and TRBJ1-5; no clear D gene. The V gene's germline CDR1 is SNHLY and CDR2 FYNNEI. The V end lost 3 bases, the J end lost 6 bases, and 15 bases lay between the germline ends. The CDR3 contains 15 residues. The CDR3 loop is CASSEGYRSAQPQHF. As DNA, the CDR3 is TGTGCCAGCAGTGAGGGGTATAGATCGGCTCAGCCCCAGCATTTT.

This chain joins TRBV20-1 and TRBJ2-7, with D maybe TRBD1 (5 bases). V was trimmed by 3 bases and J by 8 bases, leaving 11 bases between them. Germline CDR1 is DFQATT and CDR2 is SNEGSKA (reference sequence). CDR3 length equals 11 residues. CDR3 nucleotide sequence: TGCAGTGCTAGTTTCCAGGGCAAGCAGTACTTC. Protein: CSASFQGKQYF.

J is TRBJ2-3 and V is TRBV5-4; weak D call: TRBD2 (7 bases). V was cut by 4 bases and J by 4 bases, with 10 bases left in between. Looked up from germline, CDR1 is SGHNT and CDR2 is YYREEE (reference sequence). The CDR3 has 13 residues. DNA of the CDR3: TGTGCCAGCAGCCACGGGGGGCCAGATACGCAGTATTTT. It codes for CASSHGGPDTQYF.

V usage is TRBV10-3 and J usage is TRBJ1-3, with TRBD1 matching over 9 bases. Germline-derived CDR1 and CDR2 are ENHRY and SYGVKD. The CDR3 length is 13 residues. With V trimmed by 5 bases and J by 7 bases, 3 bases remained unmatched. In nucleotides, the CDR3 is TGTGCCATCAGTCAGGGGACAGGGAACACCATATATTTT. This gives the protein CAISQGTGNTIYF.